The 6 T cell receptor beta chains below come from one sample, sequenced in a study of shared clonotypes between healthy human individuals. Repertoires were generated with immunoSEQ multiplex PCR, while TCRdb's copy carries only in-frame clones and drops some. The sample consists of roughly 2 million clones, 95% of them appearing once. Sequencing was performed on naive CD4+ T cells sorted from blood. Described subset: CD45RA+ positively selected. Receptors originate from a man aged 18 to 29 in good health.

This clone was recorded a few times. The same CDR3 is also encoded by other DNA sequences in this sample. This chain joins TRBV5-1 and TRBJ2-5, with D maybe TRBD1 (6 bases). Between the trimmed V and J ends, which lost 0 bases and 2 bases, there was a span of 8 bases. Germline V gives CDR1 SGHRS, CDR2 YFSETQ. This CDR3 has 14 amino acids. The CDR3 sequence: CASSLEGQQETQYF. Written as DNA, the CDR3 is TGCGCCAGCAGCTTGGAAGGACAGCAAGAGACCCAGTACTTC. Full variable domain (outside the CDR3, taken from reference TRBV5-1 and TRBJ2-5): KAGVTQTPRYLIKTRGQQVTLSCSPISGHRSVSWYQQTPGQGLQFLFEYFSETQRNKGNFPGRFSGRQFSNSRSEMNVSTLELGDSALYLCASSLEGQQETQYFGPGTRLLVL.

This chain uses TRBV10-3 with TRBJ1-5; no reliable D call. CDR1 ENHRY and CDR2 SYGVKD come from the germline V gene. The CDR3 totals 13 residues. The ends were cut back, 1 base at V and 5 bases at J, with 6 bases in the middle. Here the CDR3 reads CAISEWSDQPQHF. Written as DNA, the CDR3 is TGTGCCATCAGTGAGTGGAGCGATCAGCCCCAGCATTTT.

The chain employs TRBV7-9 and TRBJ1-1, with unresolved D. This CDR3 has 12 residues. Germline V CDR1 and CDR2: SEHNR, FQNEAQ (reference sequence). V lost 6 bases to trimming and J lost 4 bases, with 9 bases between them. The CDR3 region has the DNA TGTGCCAGCAGTTCTAGGACCACTGAAGCTTTCTTT. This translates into CASSSRTTEAFF.

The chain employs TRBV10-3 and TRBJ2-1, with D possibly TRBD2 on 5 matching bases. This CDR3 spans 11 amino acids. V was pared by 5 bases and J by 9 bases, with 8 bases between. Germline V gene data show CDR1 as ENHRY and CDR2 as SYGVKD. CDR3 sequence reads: CAISNGVEQFF. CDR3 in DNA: TGTGCCATCAGTAACGGGGTTGAGCAGTTCTTC.

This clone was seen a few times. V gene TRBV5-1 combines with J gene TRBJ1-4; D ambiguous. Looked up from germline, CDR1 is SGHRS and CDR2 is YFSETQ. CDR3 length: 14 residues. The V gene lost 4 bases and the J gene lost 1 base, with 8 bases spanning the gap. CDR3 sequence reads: CASSQDGTNEKLFF. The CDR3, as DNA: TGCGCCAGCAGCCAGGACGGAACTAATGAAAAACTGTTTTTT. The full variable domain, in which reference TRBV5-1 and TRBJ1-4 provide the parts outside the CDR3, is KAGVTQTPRYLIKTRGQQVTLSCSPISGHRSVSWYQQTPGQGLQFLFEYFSETQRNKGNFPGRFSGRQFSNSRSEMNVSTLELGDSALYLCASSQDGTNEKLFFGSGTQLSVL.

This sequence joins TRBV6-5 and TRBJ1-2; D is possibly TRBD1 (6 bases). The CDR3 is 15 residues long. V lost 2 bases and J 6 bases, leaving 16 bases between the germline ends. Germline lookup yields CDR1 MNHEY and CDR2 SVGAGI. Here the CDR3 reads CASSYLATGSNGYTF. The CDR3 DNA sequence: TGTGCCAGCAGTTACCTTGCTACAGGGTCGAATGGCTACACCTTC.